The TCR beta chain under discussion was sequenced for a study of T cell responses to AZD1222 COVID-19 vaccine. Generated by immunoSEQ multiplex PCR, the TCRdb table keeps only in-frame clones and is missing some. The repertoire consists of 80,000 to 100,000 clones, with around 83% occurring once and the leading ten covering less than 6.5%. Germline CDR1 reads KGHSH; CDR2 reads LQKENI. V lost 0 bases to trimming and J lost 5 bases, with 5 bases between them. CDR3 length equals 13 residues. A remark on this clone: Different DNA sequences within this sample yield the same CDR3.

The input for sequencing was peripheral blood, taken 28 days after the second AZD1222 dose. The rearrangement joins TRBV18 to TRBJ2-1, with no clear D. This receptor was taken from an adult who received the AZD1222 COVID-19 vaccine. In DNA form, the CDR3 reads TGTGCCAGCTCACCACCGAGCAACAATGAGCAGTTCTTC. Translated, it gives CASSPPSNNEQFF.